What follows describes a single TCR beta chain. Its antigen is unidentified. CDR3 size: 13 residues. The germline gives CDR1 SNHLY, CDR2 FYNNEI. Trimming took 8 bases from V and 7 from J; bases not matched to a gene: 9. The protocol was immunoSEQ multiplex PCR, while the TCRdb copy is restricted to in-frame clones and leaves out a portion. This table holds just over 80,000 clones, over 75% found once. This sample was taken from a study of a mutant IDH1 vaccine in newly diagnosed glioma. About the study: Each patient was administered eight vaccinations, scheduled in weeks 1, 3, 5, 7, 11, 15, 19 and 23. In some groups vaccination began 4-6 weeks post-radiotherapy; others received it with temozolomide. Of treated patients, approximately 60% were men and roughly 38% women, averaging about 40 years. Patients' prior therapy spanned radiotherapy, temozolomide, or both; most underwent both.

Stated time point: week 23, last vaccination. The study gave 300 ug of mutant IDH1 20-mer peptide per vaccine dose, with topical imiquimod. The clonotype comes from a man aged 25 to 40 with glioma. Some clones in this sample may be carry-over from other donors' samples. The chain has TRBV2 and TRBJ2-7; TRBD2 matches 9 bases. Sequences were derived from PBMCs, sampled from a glioma patient whose treatment included an IDH1 peptide vaccine. Here the CDR3 reads CASLGGRAGEQYF. The CDR3 bases are TGTGCCAGCCTGGGCGGGAGGGCCGGGGAGCAGTACTTC. The complete variable domain, with remaining parts taken from reference TRBV2 and TRBJ2-7, reads EPEVTQTPSHQVTQMGQEVILRCVPISNHLYFYWYRQILGQKVEFLVSFYNNEISEKSEIFDDQFSVERPDGSNFTLKIRSTKLEDSAMYFCASLGGRAGEQYFGPGTRLTVT.